This T cell receptor beta chain was documented in a study of blood T cell repertoires in COVID-19. The overall study: The United States, Italy and Spain supplied acute and convalescent COVID-19 samples. In each case, the material was cDNA or gDNA derived from T cells, B-cell-depleted T cells, or PBMCs.

Authors' processing steps: The assay estimated nucleated cells by amplifying reference gene primers. Using immunoSEQ multiplex PCR, the repertoire was profiled, and TCRdb retains in-frame clones only, with some absent. V, J and clone size were drawn from that table, and D and trimming were deduced from the DNA. The repertoire has over 250,000 clones, 86% of them found once; the top ten carry approximately 9.8%. CDR1 LGHDT and CDR2 YNNKEL come from the germline V gene (reference sequence). This CDR3 has 15 residues. V was clipped by 2 bases and J by 8 bases; unmatched bases: 8. Source material: peripheral blood. This receptor was taken from a man aged 40-49 years who had recovered from COVID-19. The V gene is TRBV3-1 (or the pseudogene TRBV3-2), the J gene TRBJ1-4, with 7 bases matching TRBD1. CDR3 coding DNA: TGTGCCAGCAGCCAAATCTGGGACAGCAGGGAAAAACTGTTTTTT. Its protein product is CASSQIWDSREKLFF.